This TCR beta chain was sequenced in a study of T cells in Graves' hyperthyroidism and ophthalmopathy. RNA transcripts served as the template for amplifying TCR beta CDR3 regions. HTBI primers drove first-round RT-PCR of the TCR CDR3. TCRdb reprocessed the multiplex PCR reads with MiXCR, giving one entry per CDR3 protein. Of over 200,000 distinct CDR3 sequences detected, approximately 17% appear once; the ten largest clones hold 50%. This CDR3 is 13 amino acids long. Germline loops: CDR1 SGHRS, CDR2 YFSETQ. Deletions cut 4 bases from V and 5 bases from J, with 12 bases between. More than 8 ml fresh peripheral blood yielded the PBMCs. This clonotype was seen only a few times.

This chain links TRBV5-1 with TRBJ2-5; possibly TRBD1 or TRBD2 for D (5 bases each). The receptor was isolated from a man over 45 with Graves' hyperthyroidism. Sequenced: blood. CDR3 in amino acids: CASSEGTSETQYF. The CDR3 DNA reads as TGCGCCAGCAGCGAGGGGACCAGTGAGACCCAGTACTTC.